Listed below are T cell receptor beta chains from one sample, sequenced in a study of blood T cell repertoires in COVID-19. Some clones are missing from TCRdb's copy, which holds only in-frame ones; the method was immunoSEQ multiplex PCR. This sample has some 120,000 clones, with approximately 74% found just once. What was sequenced was peripheral blood. The source of these receptors is a man aged 55 to 70 with acute or convalescent COVID-19. Each CDR3 is given with its conserved first and last residue. Each record gives: D gene, V gene, clone size, J gene, CDR3 protein, CDR3 DNA. A D gene is named only where the DNA matches it firmly. Expanded clones get a size class; other rows say once, few or many, or leave the size out.

.	TRBV7-3	few	TRBJ2-7	CASSPSAVGIEGLSF	TGTGCCAGCAGCCCGTCAGCAGTCGGAATTGAGGGCTTGTCCTTC
TRBD2	TRBV11-2	.	TRBJ2-5	CASSFSLAGGRETQYF	TGTGCCAGCAGCTTTTCCCTAGCGGGGGGGCGGGAGACCCAGTACTTC
TRBD1	TRBV25-1	.	TRBJ2-3	CASSKTGVSTDTQYF	TGTGCCAGCAGTAAAACAGGGGTGAGCACAGATACGCAGTATTTT
TRBD1	TRBV27	.	TRBJ1-2	CASSLTGVNYGYTF	TGTGCCAGCAGTTTAACAGGGGTCAACTATGGCTACACCTTC
TRBD1	TRBV19	.	TRBJ1-2	CASSIGRGQGGYTF	TGTGCCAGTAGTATAGGCCGGGGACAGGGAGGCTACACCTTC
TRBD1	TRBV7-9	.	TRBJ1-2	CASSLADGTMTGGKGYTF	TGTGCCAGCAGCTTAGCGGACGGAACTATGACAGGGGGTAAAGGCTACACCTTC
TRBD1	TRBV19	.	TRBJ1-6	CASRTGGGNSPLHF	TGTGCCAGCCGGACAGGGGGCGGTAATTCACCCCTCCACTTT
TRBD2	TRBV10-2	.	TRBJ2-7	CASSEGLGGASYEQYF	TGCGCCAGCAGTGAAGGGTTGGGAGGGGCGAGCTACGAGCAGTACTTC
.	TRBV5-1	.	TRBJ2-7	CASSRESGGTIYEQYF	TGCGCCAGCAGTCGGGAGTCGGGCGGCACGATCTACGAGCAGTACTTC
TRBD1	TRBV7-3	.	TRBJ1-2	CASSSSAGGGGYTF	TGTGCCAGCAGCTCAAGCGCAGGGGGAGGTGGCTACACCTTC
.	TRBV12-3/TRBV12-4	.	TRBJ1-4	CASSGWATAGAF	TGTGCCAGCAGCGGATGGGCCACAGCAGGGGCTTTT
.	TRBV12-3/TRBV12-4	few	TRBJ2-3	CASSFKGHGTQYF	TGTGCCAGCAGTTTTAAGGGACACGGGACGCAGTATTTT
.	TRBV19	.	TRBJ1-2	CASSSYGPGFNGYTF	TGTGCCAGTAGTTCCTACGGCCCAGGGTTCAATGGCTACACCTTC
.	TRBV5-1	.	TRBJ1-2	CASSPGDRGFGYTF	TGCGCCAGCAGCCCCGGGGACCGGGGGTTTGGCTACACCTTC
TRBD2	TRBV2	.	TRBJ2-3	CASSGRDQRRDTQYF	TGTGCCAGCTCCGGGAGGGATCAACGAAGAGATACGCAGTATTTT
.	TRBV5-6	.	TRBJ2-7	CASTLLWQVSYEQYF	TGTGCCAGCACCTTGCTCTGGCAAGTCTCCTACGAGCAGTACTTC
.	TRBV27	.	TRBJ2-7	CASSTRDTSYEQYF	TGTGCCAGCAGTACGAGGGACACCTCCTACGAGCAGTACTTC
TRBD1	TRBV7-8	once	TRBJ1-1	CASSPGQMGTEAFF	TGTGCCAGCAGCCCGGGACAGATGGGAACTGAAGCTTTCTTT
.	TRBV5-1	.	TRBJ2-2	CASSSIAVANTGELFF	TGCGCCAGCAGCTCTATAGCGGTAGCGAACACCGGGGAGCTGTTTTTT
.	TRBV6-5	.	TRBJ1-1	CASILGGVNTEAFF	TGTGCCAGCATCCTGGGGGGGGTGAACACTGAAGCTTTCTTT
.	TRBV6-5	many	TRBJ2-2	CASSRNTGELFF	TGTGCCAGCAGCAGGAACACCGGGGAGCTGTTTTTT
.	TRBV24-1	.	TRBJ1-5	CATSPNDRINQPQHF	TGTGCCACCAGCCCAAACGACAGGATCAATCAGCCCCAGCATTTT
TRBD2	TRBV6-1	.	TRBJ2-3	CASSEAWASGDSDTQYF	TGTGCCAGCAGTGAAGCGTGGGCTAGCGGGGATTCAGATACGCAGTATTTT
TRBD1	TRBV5-1	.	TRBJ1-2	CASGTGGVGRTGYGYTF	TGCGCCAGCGGTACAGGGGGCGTCGGTCGAACGGGGTATGGCTACACCTTC
TRBD1	TRBV6-5	once	TRBJ2-3	CASSLGGDTQYF	TGTGCCAGCAGTTTAGGGGGCGATACGCAGTATTTT
TRBD1	TRBV24-1	.	TRBJ1-1	CATRQTPGGRNTEAFF	TGTGCCACCAGACAAACTCCAGGGGGTCGGAACACTGAAGCTTTCTTT
.	TRBV30	few	TRBJ1-4	CAWSVPSGRNEKLFF	TGTGCCTGGAGCGTTCCGTCGGGGAGGAATGAAAAACTGTTTTTT
.	TRBV5-6	.	TRBJ2-2	CASSLDRQNTGELFF	TGTGCCAGCAGTCTAGACAGACAGAACACCGGGGAGCTGTTTTTT
.	TRBV4-1	.	TRBJ1-1	CASSQDQWRTEAFF	TGCGCCAGCAGCCAAGATCAGTGGCGGACTGAAGCTTTCTTT
TRBD1	TRBV29-1	.	TRBJ2-7	CSDRGFAYEQYF	TGCAGCGACAGGGGCTTCGCATACGAGCAGTACTTC
.	TRBV5-1	.	TRBJ1-3	CASSPRNLNTIYF	TGCGCCAGCAGCCCGAGGAACTTAAACACCATATATTTT
TRBD2	TRBV9	.	TRBJ2-2	CASSVRTSGRALWDTGELFF	TGTGCCAGCAGCGTCAGGACTAGCGGGAGGGCCCTGTGGGACACCGGGGAGCTGTTTTTT
.	TRBV4-1	.	TRBJ2-1	CASSLMDSYNEQFF	TGCGCCAGCAGCCTTATGGACAGTTACAATGAGCAGTTCTTC
.	TRBV29-1	.	TRBJ1-2	CSVEVRTASNYGYTF	TGCAGCGTTGAAGTCCGTACAGCCTCTAACTATGGCTACACCTTC
.	TRBV3-1/TRBV3-2	few	TRBJ1-1	CASRLSPGGAFF	TGTGCCAGCAGACTGTCCCCAGGAGGGGCTTTCTTT
.	TRBV5-4	.	TRBJ2-6	CASSFGRGPAGANVLTF	TGTGCCAGCAGCTTCGGGAGAGGCCCCGCCGGCGCCAACGTCCTGACTTTC
.	TRBV3-1/TRBV3-2	.	TRBJ2-5	CASSPRPAGTQYF	TGTGCCAGCAGCCCAAGACCCGCAGGGACCCAGTACTTC
.	TRBV7-8	.	TRBJ1-1	CASSQEAFF	TGTGCCAGCTCCCAGGAAGCTTTCTTT
.	TRBV7-2	.	TRBJ2-7	CASSLVSTGNTYEQYF	TGTGCCAGCAGCTTAGTGAGTACAGGAAACACCTACGAGCAGTACTTC
TRBD1	TRBV6-5	.	TRBJ1-5	CASRAGTGPIQPQHF	TGTGCCAGCAGGGCCGGGACAGGGCCAATTCAGCCCCAGCATTTT
.	TRBV2	once	TRBJ2-7	CASSEARVPYF	TGTGCCAGCAGTGAAGCCCGGGTTCCGTACTTC
.	TRBV10-3	once	TRBJ2-3	CAISGNRGSTDTQYF	TGTGCCATCAGTGGAAATCGCGGGAGCACAGATACGCAGTATTTT
TRBD2	TRBV3-1/TRBV3-2	.	TRBJ2-7	CASSQRAGAFEQYF	TGTGCCAGCAGCCAAAGAGCGGGAGCGTTTGAGCAGTACTTC
TRBD2	TRBV2	many	TRBJ2-7	CASSPDGLASSQQPYEQYF	TGTGCCAGCAGCCCCGACGGACTAGCGTCCTCGCAACAACCCTACGAGCAGTACTTC
.	TRBV6-1	.	TRBJ2-3	CASSDLATGTDTQYF	TGTGCCAGCAGTGATTTAGCGACGGGGACAGATACGCAGTATTTT